The 23 T cell receptor beta chains given below trace back to one sample, sequenced in a study of cytomegalovirus exposure and HLA in healthy donors. Primers included in the PCR were 60 Vbeta and 13 Jbeta primers. The protocol was immunoSEQ multiplex PCR, while the TCRdb copy is restricted to in-frame clones and leaves out a portion. The table lists over 150,000 clones, approximately 80% of them singletons, with about 12% in the top ten. The sequenced sample was PBMCs. The receptors here all came from a woman aged 50 to 60 in good health and CMV-seronegative.

Details on this clone: Other DNA sequences in the same sample also yield this CDR3. The CDR3 loop reads CASSLAGGRGYTF. For the CDR3, the DNA is TGTGCCAGCAGCTTAGCAGGGGGACGAGGCTACACCTTC. The chain couples TRBV7-6 to TRBJ1-2; a weak D match, TRBD1 (6 bases). The V and J ends lost 0 bases and 8 bases respectively, with 10 bases between them. Germline assignment: CDR1 SGHVS and CDR2 FNYEAQ. The CDR3 extends over 13 amino acids. Variable domain in full (rest from reference TRBV7-6 and TRBJ1-2): GAGVSQSPRYKVTKRGQDVALRCDPISGHVSLYWYRQALGQGPEFLTYFNYEAQQDKSGLPNDRFSAERPEGSISTLTIQRTEQRDSAMYRCASSLAGGRGYTFGSGTRLTVV.

Only one count was recorded for this clone. This chain joins TRBV14 and TRBJ1-6; 11 bases match TRBD1. In germline, CDR1 is SGHDN, CDR2 FVKESK. J gave up 1 base and V 1 base, and 6 bases lay outside the gene matches. This CDR3 contains 19 residues. The CDR3 sequence: CASSQGWTGGESYNSPLHF. The CDR3 DNA reads as TGTGCCAGCAGCCAAGGGTGGACAGGGGGCGAATCCTATAATTCACCCCTCCACTTT.

In the case of this clone: Other DNA sequences within the sample encode an identical CDR3. The gene calls are TRBV7-2 and TRBJ2-3; D may be TRBD1 (5 bases). Trimming took off 0 bases at V and 5 bases at J, with 6 bases between the two ends. The CDR3 length is 13 residues. Germline V CDR1 and CDR2: SGHTA, FQGNSA. CDR3 DNA sequence: TGTGCCAGCAGCTTAGCGGGGCAAGATACGCAGTATTTT. Its translation: CASSLAGQDTQYF.

The chain is built from TRBV20-1 and TRBJ1-1, with a tentative D call TRBD1 (5 bases). Trimming removed 5 bases from V and 7 bases from J, with 11 bases in between. Germline values: CDR1 DFQATT, CDR2 SNEGSKA (reference sequence). This CDR3 has 11 residues. CDR3 amino acids: CSAPRQSEAFF. DNA of the CDR3: TGCAGTGCTCCCAGACAGAGTGAAGCTTTCTTT.

V and J are TRBV7-8 and TRBJ1-5; weak D call: TRBD1 (6 bases). The CDR3 length is 14 residues. Trimming shortened V by 5 bases and J by 6 bases, and 14 bases separated the two germline ends. Germline loops: CDR1 SGHVS, CDR2 FQNEAQ. As DNA, the CDR3 is TGTGCCAGCAGCCTAGGGGGGCTCGGTCAGCCCCAGCATTTT. Its translation: CASSLGGLGQPQHF.

The chain carries TRBV9 and TRBJ1-2; TRBD1 agrees at 10 bases. The CDR3 consists of 13 residues. V lost 3 bases and J lost 8; bases outside the gene matches: 4. Germline V lookup: CDR1 SGDLS, CDR2 YYNGEE. As DNA, the CDR3 is TGTGCCAGCAGCGCCGGGACAGGGGACGGCTACACCTTC. This translates into CASSAGTGDGYTF.

The rearrangement uses TRBV19 and TRBJ2-1, with 8 bases lining up with TRBD2. The V gene's germline CDR1 is LNHDA and CDR2 SQIVND (reference sequence). CDR3 length equals 17 residues. J lost 7 bases, V lost 2 bases, and 13 bases had no gene match. CDR3 nucleotide sequence: TGTGCCAGTAGTATAACCGGGGGGGGACTAGTAGGTAATGAGCAGTTCTTC. Its translation is CASSITGGGLVGNEQFF.

The chain joins TRBV7-8 to TRBJ2-7, with D possibly matching TRBD2 (6 bases). The V end lost 2 bases, the J end lost 6 bases, and 23 bases lay between the germline ends. The CDR3 consists of 17 residues. Germline assignment: CDR1 SGHVS and CDR2 FQNEAQ. CDR3 nucleotides: TGTGCCAGCAGCTTACGAGCAACCGGGACTCCCCTAAGCGAGCAGTACTTC. Its protein is CASSLRATGTPLSEQYF.

V and J are TRBV7-3 and TRBJ1-1; D uncertain. The germline V gene encodes CDR1 SGHTA and CDR2 FQGTGA. CDR3 length: 14 amino acids. V lost 1 base, J lost 7 bases, and 13 bases lay in between. The CDR3 DNA sequence: TGTGCCAGCAGCTTAAGAGGTAGGGCGGGTGAAGCTTTCTTT. Amino acid sequence: CASSLRGRAGEAFF.

As DNA, the CDR3 is TGTGCCTGGAGTGTGAACAGGGCGAACGAGCAGTACTTC. The encoded protein is CAWSVNRANEQYF. This chain connects TRBV30 to TRBJ2-7; maybe TRBD1 (6 bases). Per germline, CDR1 GTSNPN and CDR2 SVGIG (reference sequence). Trimming stripped 0 bases from V and 5 bases from J, with 11 bases between. The CDR3 sequence is 13 residues long.

The rearrangement links TRBV7-7 to TRBJ2-3, with 9 bases lining up with TRBD1. CDR3 length: 14 amino acids. Germline V gene sequence: CDR1 SSHAT, CDR2 FNYEAQ (reference sequence). V lost 5 bases and J lost 5; bases outside the gene matches: 5. CDR3 coding DNA: TGTGCCAGCAGCCGGACAGGGGAGAAAGATACGCAGTATTTT. This codes for CASSRTGEKDTQYF.

This clone was detected only a few times. The V gene is TRBV2, the J gene TRBJ2-7, with 7 bases fitting TRBD2. Germline CDR1 is SNHLY and CDR2 is FYNNEI. The CDR3 runs 13 residues. The junction had 7 bases not matched to a gene; V was cut back by 4 bases and J by 7 bases. The DNA of the CDR3 is TGTGCCAGCAGTGCCCAGCGGGGCAGGGAGCAGTACTTC. Translation gives CASSAQRGREQYF.

The chain uses TRBV5-4 and TRBJ2-5; a possible D gene is TRBD1 (6 bases). The CDR3 consists of 15 residues. With 4 bases removed from V and 3 bases from J, the gap between germline ends came to 16 bases. Germline V gene sequence: CDR1 SGHNT, CDR2 YYREEE (reference sequence). The CDR3 nucleotides read TGTGCCAGCAGCCCTAGGACAGCATCCAAAGAGACCCAGTACTTC. It specifies CASSPRTASKETQYF.

The V and J genes are TRBV7-7 and TRBJ2-3; TRBD1 is a possible D gene (5 bases). From germline, CDR1 is SSHAT and CDR2 FNYEAQ (reference sequence). This CDR3 region has 15 residues. The germline V and J ends were trimmed by 7 bases and 4 bases, with 18 bases remaining between them. For the CDR3, the DNA is TGTGCCAGCACGTACACAGGTTCGTCGCCAGATACGCAGTATTTT. Its translation is CASTYTGSSPDTQYF.

The chain carries TRBV9 and TRBJ1-1, with 11 positions matching TRBD1. V was clipped by 0 bases and J by 8 bases; unmatched bases: 9. In germline, CDR1 is SGDLS, CDR2 YYNGEE. The CDR3 runs 16 residues. The CDR3 sequence is CASSVGYLDRGPEAFF. In DNA form, the CDR3 reads TGTGCCAGCAGCGTAGGTTATCTGGACAGGGGGCCAGAAGCTTTCTTT.

V usage is TRBV6-5 and J usage is TRBJ1-2; 9 nucleotides align to TRBD1. This CDR3 has 14 residues. The J segment lost 8 bases and the V segment lost 2 bases, leaving 6 bases of the junction unmatched. Germline CDR1 is MNHEY and CDR2 is SVGAGI. As DNA, the CDR3 is TGTGCCAGCAGTTACCGGGACAGGGAAGGAGGCTACACCTTC. Translation: CASSYRDREGGYTF.

The CDR3 here is CASSLAVADVYQAFF. CDR3 bases: TGTGCCAGCAGCTTAGCGGTGGCAGATGTTTACCAAGCTTTCTTT. V is TRBV7-6 and J is TRBJ1-1; D unclear. The CDR3 consists of 15 residues. Germline CDR1 is SGHVS and CDR2 is FNYEAQ. Between the trimmed V and J ends, which lost 0 bases and 9 bases, there was a span of 17 bases.

The chain joins TRBV29-1 to TRBJ1-1; D ambiguous. CDR3 length: 13 amino acids. From germline, CDR1 is SQVTM and CDR2 ANQGSEA. Trimming took off 3 bases at V and 4 bases at J, with 12 bases between the two ends. The CDR3 reads CSVDWGAGTEAFF. Here the CDR3 DNA reads TGCAGCGTTGATTGGGGTGCGGGCACTGAAGCTTTCTTT.

This clone was observed a few times. The chain has TRBV4-1 and TRBJ2-5; a possible D gene is TRBD2 (6 bases). Trimming pared 6 bases from V and 0 bases from J, leaving 8 bases between. Germline loops: CDR1 MGHRA, CDR2 YSYEKL. The CDR3 covers 13 residues. The chain's CDR3 is CASSPSDQETQYF. The CDR3 DNA sequence: TGCGCCAGCAGTCCTAGCGACCAAGAGACCCAGTACTTC.

The CDR3: CASSLGGQGATGANVLTF. DNA for the CDR3: TGCGCCAGCAGCTTGGGGGGACAGGGAGCTACTGGGGCCAACGTCCTGACTTTC. The J gene is TRBJ2-6, the V gene TRBV5-1, with 9 bases identical to TRBD1. Looked up from germline, CDR1 is SGHRS and CDR2 is YFSETQ. This CDR3 contains 18 residues. The V segment lost 0 bases and the J segment 2 bases; nucleotides outside the gene matches: 6.

The table lists this clone with a count of one. The chain combines TRBV9 with TRBJ1-5; D gene uncertain. The CDR3 covers 14 residues. CDR1 and CDR2 from the germline V gene are SGDLS and YYNGEE. V lost 0 bases and J 7 bases, leaving 11 bases between the germline ends. The CDR3 nucleotides read TGTGCCAGCAGCGTAGCGGGGATGGGACAGCCCCAGCATTTT. This codes for CASSVAGMGQPQHF.

This clone was counted once. This sequence joins TRBV10-1 and TRBJ2-7; 9 nucleotides agree with TRBD1. The CDR3 has 14 residues. V was clipped by 5 bases and J by 4 bases; unmatched bases: 6. Germline CDR1 and CDR2: WNHNN and SYGVQD (reference sequence). The CDR3 is CASSTGTGNYEQYF. CDR3 nucleotides: TGCGCCAGCAGTACCGGGACAGGGAATTACGAGCAGTACTTC.

The chain carries TRBV6-5 and TRBJ2-5; D perhaps matches TRBD2 (6 bases). V lost 6 bases to trimming and J lost 5 bases, with 10 bases between them. The V gene's germline CDR1 is MNHEY and CDR2 SVGAGI. The CDR3 has 12 amino acids. The CDR3: CASSYGGETQYF. The CDR3, as DNA: TGTGCCAGCAGCTACGGAGGGGAGACCCAGTACTTC.